These T cell receptor beta chains were read from a single sample in a study of blood T cell repertoires in COVID-19. Using immunoSEQ multiplex PCR, the repertoire was profiled, and TCRdb retains in-frame clones only, with some absent. There are a few hundred thousand clones in the sample; around 87% occur only once, and 1% lies in the top ten. Sequenced sample: peripheral blood. The receptors shown here come from a woman in her forties with COVID-19, enrolled during active disease. Both conserved end residues are part of each CDR3. The D gene is left open where the match is weak. Size is omitted from some rows. Given values are once, few, many or a class for expanded clones.

DNA: TGTGCCACCGGACCGCGAGGGGAGACCCAGTACTTC
CDR3: CATGPRGETQYF
V: TRBV19
D: -
J: TRBJ2-5
size: -

DNA: TGTGCCAGCAGTTTCCTTGTAGCGGGGGGCTACGAGCAGTACTTC
CDR3: CASSFLVAGGYEQYF
V: TRBV27
D: TRBD2
J: TRBJ2-7
size: -

DNA: TGTGCCAGCAGTCCGAGGAACCATGGGACCGGGGAGCTGTTTTTT
CDR3: CASSPRNHGTGELFF
V: TRBV6-5
D: -
J: TRBJ2-2
size: few

DNA: TGTGCCAATGCGGGGGGGGCCTTGGAGGGCTACACCTTC
CDR3: CANAGGALEGYTF
V: TRBV28
D: -
J: TRBJ1-2
size: -

DNA: TGTGCCAGCAGAACAGGGGAAGGTAACTATGGCTACACCTTC
CDR3: CASRTGEGNYGYTF
V: TRBV6-5
D: TRBD1
J: TRBJ1-2
size: -

DNA: TGTGCCAGCAGCTTCAGCGGGAGTAACTACGAGCAGTACTTC
CDR3: CASSFSGSNYEQYF
V: TRBV5-4
D: TRBD2
J: TRBJ2-7
size: -

DNA: TGTGCCAGCAGTTCCCCTCTAGCGGGGACCTACAATGAGCAGTTCTTC
CDR3: CASSSPLAGTYNEQFF
V: TRBV28
D: TRBD2
J: TRBJ2-1
size: -

DNA: TGCGCCAGCAGCCAAGGTTACCCGGGTGCAGATACGCAGTATTTT
CDR3: CASSQGYPGADTQYF
V: TRBV4-3
D: -
J: TRBJ2-3
size: -

DNA: TGTGCCAGCTCACTTTCCGGGACAGGGAACGAGCAGTACTTC
CDR3: CASSLSGTGNEQYF
V: TRBV18
D: TRBD1
J: TRBJ2-7
size: -

DNA: TGTGCCAGCAGTTTATGGACCGGAAGCGATGGTCGGCAGCCCCAGCATTTT
CDR3: CASSLWTGSDGRQPQHF
V: TRBV28
D: -
J: TRBJ1-5
size: -

DNA: TGTGCCAGCAGCAGAGGGACTTCATATACGCAGTATTTT
CDR3: CASSRGTSYTQYF
V: TRBV11-2
D: -
J: TRBJ2-3
size: -

DNA: TGTGCCAGCAGCTCGGAGACAGGAAAGGGGACTGAAGCTTTCTTT
CDR3: CASSSETGKGTEAFF
V: TRBV7-9
D: -
J: TRBJ1-1
size: -

DNA: TGTGCCAGCAGCTTAGGGGACAGCTCCTATAATTCACCCCTCCACTTT
CDR3: CASSLGDSSYNSPLHF
V: TRBV11-2
D: TRBD1
J: TRBJ1-6
size: -

DNA: TGCAGCGAGGATTCAGGGGGTGGCTACACCTTC
CDR3: CSEDSGGGYTF
V: TRBV29-1
D: TRBD1
J: TRBJ1-2
size: -

DNA: TGTGCCAGCAGCTTCGGGACAGGGTTAGTTAATTCACCCCTCCACTTT
CDR3: CASSFGTGLVNSPLHF
V: TRBV5-4
D: TRBD1
J: TRBJ1-6
size: -